This T cell receptor beta chain came from a study of T cell repertoires in cytomegalovirus infection (dated by TCRdb to about 2019). Study-wide context: Alongside well-studied HLA-B-restricted epitopes, the peptide stimulations were aimed at recently identified HLA-C-restricted CMV epitopes, whose presentation resists viral immunomodulation. Donor HLA type was relevant to the analysis, because carriage of CMV infection together with the matching HLA type was indicated by public TCR beta signatures. Study-wide findings and limitations: In both this cohort and an independent roughly 360-donor cohort, the cumulative frequency of public TCR beta family members distinguished carriers of CMV infection plus the relevant HLA type. The ex vivo response was dominated by HLA-C-restricted CMV-specific TCR beta clonotypes, and the single most frequent clonotype in two of eight donors was supplied by these HLA-C-restricted clonotypes.

TCRdb lists the instrument as Illumina HiSeq 1500. TCRdb trimmed the raw reads at Q25, called clones with MiXCR and kept productive beta chains. Records with the same CDR3 protein are collapsed into one entry carrying the most frequent genes and DNA. The sample contains about 830,000 distinct CDR3 sequences, less than 35% of them found a single time. Around 12% of the sample is taken by the ten largest. This clonotype appeared a few times. The specificity of this receptor is unknown. Per-base quality was not reported, and no clone a single base away is much larger than it. V is pruned by 2 bases and J by 7 bases, leaving 8 bases of the junction without a gene match. Counted from cysteine to phenylalanine, this CDR3 has 15 amino acids. Solely the CDR3 DNA is kept, with 45 bases framed from the first base. Sequences LGHNT (CDR1) and FRNRAP (CDR2) are obtained from the germline V gene. According to the study, the label for this sample's treatment or condition signals: in vitro stimulation with specific CMV peptide epitopes to enrich CMV-specific T cells.

The chain is made from TRBV12-5 and TRBJ1-2; 9 bases in between match TRBD1. This TCR came from a human donor in good health (CMV status not recorded). Some clones in this sample may be carry-over from other donors' samples. The starting material was cultured CD8+ T cells from PBMCs, obtained from culture after CMV antigen stimulation. The CDR3 is CASGLWRTGVGGYTF. The bases are TGTGCTAGTGGTTTGTGGCGGACAGGGGTTGGTGGCTACACCTTC.